The 30 T cell receptor beta chains presented below share a single source sample, sequenced in a study of Tregs in tolerant kidney transplant recipients. These TCRs' antigens remain unknown. TCRdb's copy holds only in-frame clones and misses some; the assay was immunoSEQ multiplex PCR. Among roughly 40,000 clones listed, roughly 96% were seen once. Sample: Tregs from blood cultured with allogeneic cells. Receptor source: a human donor in good health.

The chain uses TRBV6-5 and TRBJ2-7; TRBD1 agrees at 9 bases. The V and J ends lost 6 bases and 2 bases, in that order; junction bases with no gene match: 8. CDR1 is MNHEY, CDR2 SVGAGI, per germline. CDR3 length equals 15 residues. The CDR3: CASSPGTGKTYEQYF. CDR3 nucleotide sequence: TGTGCCAGCAGCCCAGGGACAGGGAAGACCTACGAGCAGTACTTC.

The CDR3 reads CASSVGGTGYEQYF. The CDR3 region has the DNA TGTGCCAGCAGCGTAGGAGGGACAGGCTACGAGCAGTACTTC. The V gene is TRBV9, the J gene TRBJ2-7, with 8 bases identical to TRBD1. The germline V gene has CDR1 SGDLS and CDR2 YYNGEE. V gave up 0 bases and J gave up 3 bases; unmatched junction bases: 2. The CDR3 runs to 14 residues.

The chain combines TRBV5-1 with TRBJ2-4, with unresolved D. The germline V gene encodes CDR1 SGHRS and CDR2 YFSETQ. The CDR3 loop spans 13 amino acids. V lost 0 bases and J lost 6, with 7 bases in between. DNA of the CDR3: TGCGCCAGCAGCTTGGGGACGGGAAACATTCAGTACTTC. It is translated as CASSLGTGNIQYF.

The V and J genes are TRBV5-1 and TRBJ1-4; perhaps TRBD1 as D (6 bases). Trimming took 5 bases from V and 5 from J, leaving 13 bases between them. There are 14 residues in the CDR3. Germline V lookup: CDR1 SGHRS, CDR2 YFSETQ. The CDR3 DNA reads as TGCGCCAGCAGTCACGGACAGCCCAATGAAAAACTGTTTTTT. It specifies CASSHGQPNEKLFF.

This chain joins TRBV6-5 and TRBJ2-3; 10 bases map to TRBD2. J gave up 4 bases and V 4 bases, and 8 bases lay outside the gene matches. This CDR3 region has 16 residues. The germline CDR1 and CDR2 sequences are MNHEY and SVGAGI. CDR3 region: CASSSTSGTPPDTQYF. The CDR3 nucleotides are TGTGCCAGCAGTTCTACTAGCGGGACCCCCCCAGATACGCAGTATTTT.

V is TRBV11-2 and J is TRBJ2-7, with a weak D call TRBD1 (6 bases). The germline V gene has CDR1 SGHAT and CDR2 FQNNGV. CDR3 length: 17 amino acids. V was trimmed by 5 bases and J by 3 bases, leaving 23 bases between them. The CDR3 coding sequence is TGTGCCAGCAGCGACCTGTTCCGGACAGACCGAAACTACGAGCAGTACTTC. It yields the protein CASSDLFRTDRNYEQYF.

In DNA form, the CDR3 reads TGTGCCAGCAACCATAACCGGGACAGAGGACACATCTATGGCTACACCTTC. Residues: CASNHNRDRGHIYGYTF. The rearrangement uses TRBV5-6 and TRBJ1-2, with 7 bases fitting TRBD1. The CDR3 contains 17 residues. Germline V CDR1 and CDR2: SGHDT, YYEEEE. The J segment lost 4 bases and the V segment lost 6 bases, leaving 18 bases of the junction unmatched.

Written as DNA, the CDR3 is TGCAGTGCCGCGGGGCAGGGAGGCTACACCTTC. Translation: CSAAGQGGYTF. V and J are TRBV20-1 and TRBJ1-2; weak D call: TRBD1 (5 bases). The CDR3 is made up of 11 amino acids. Germline CDR1 and CDR2: DFQATT and SNEGSKA (reference sequence). V shed 6 bases and J shed 8 bases, with 13 bases lying between them.

The rearrangement links TRBV5-1 to TRBJ1-5; a possible D gene is TRBD1 (5 bases). The CDR3 sequence is 14 residues long. Germline V lookup: CDR1 SGHRS, CDR2 YFSETQ. Trimming shortened V by 0 bases and J by 6 bases, and 10 bases separated the two germline ends. The DNA of the CDR3 is TGCGCCAGCAGCTTGGGGGGACGGGGTCAGCCCCAGCATTTT. Its translation: CASSLGGRGQPQHF.

CDR3: CASGIQDNYGYTF. The CDR3 nucleotides read TGCGCCAGCGGAATCCAAGATAACTATGGCTACACCTTC. V and J are TRBV5-1 and TRBJ1-2; no clear D. The germline V gene encodes CDR1 SGHRS and CDR2 YFSETQ. The CDR3 extends over 13 amino acids. V lost 7 bases and J lost 1, with 11 bases in between.

The V gene is TRBV7-3, the J gene TRBJ1-6; a possible D gene is TRBD1 (5 bases). Germline CDR1 and CDR2: SGHTA and FQGTGA. V was cut by 0 bases and J by 8 bases, with 11 bases left in between. The CDR3 length is 15 residues. CDR3 sequence (DNA): TGTGCCAGCAGCTTAACTGCGGGGGTGGATTCACCCCTCCACTTT. Translating gives CASSLTAGVDSPLHF.

The rearrangement joins TRBV11-1 to TRBJ2-3; D gene ambiguous. Germline assignment: CDR1 SGHAT and CDR2 FQDESV (reference sequence). The CDR3 length is 14 residues. V gave up 1 base and J gave up 2 bases, with 7 bases separating them. This CDR3 reads CASSLVLYTDTQYF. The CDR3 coding sequence is TGTGCCAGCAGCTTAGTGCTTTACACAGATACGCAGTATTTT.

The chain uses TRBV28 and TRBJ1-1, with 7 bases aligning to TRBD1. The V and J ends lost 6 bases and 5 bases, in that order; junction bases with no gene match: 9. From germline, CDR1 is MDHEN and CDR2 SYDVKM. This CDR3 contains 14 residues. The CDR3 region is CASRLQGGWTEAFF. DNA of the CDR3: TGTGCCAGCAGACTTCAGGGGGGATGGACTGAAGCTTTCTTT. Combining the CDR3 with reference TRBV28 and TRBJ1-1 gives the whole variable domain DVKVTQSSRYLVKRTGEKVFLECVQDMDHENMFWYRQDPGLGLRLIYFSYDVKMKEKGDIPEGYSVSREKKERFSLILESASTNQTSMYLCASRLQGGWTEAFFGQGTRLTVV.

The count of this clone is one. V is TRBV29-1 and J is TRBJ2-7; D call uncertain. CDR1 and CDR2 from the germline V gene are SQVTM and ANQGSEA. The CDR3 has 13 residues. V lost 1 base and J lost 0, with 7 bases in between. The CDR3 DNA sequence: TGCAGCGTTGAAGTCCCAATCTCCTACGAGCAGTACTTC. It specifies CSVEVPISYEQYF.

The chain employs TRBV18 and TRBJ1-2; no clear D. The CDR3 covers 15 residues. Germline-derived CDR1 and CDR2 are KGHSH and LQKENI. The V end lost 0 bases, the J end lost 1 base, and 9 bases lay between the germline ends. CDR3 DNA: TGTGCCAGCTCACCACCGACACGACTTAACTATGGCTACACCTTC. Its translation is CASSPPTRLNYGYTF.

V is TRBV5-1 and J is TRBJ2-7; TRBD2 matches at 8 bases. J gave up 8 bases and V 4 bases, and 11 bases lay outside the gene matches. The germline V gene has CDR1 SGHRS and CDR2 YFSETQ. The CDR3 covers 14 residues. The CDR3 here is CASSPGSREDKQYF. CDR3 nucleotides: TGCGCCAGCAGCCCGGGTTCGCGGGAGGATAAGCAGTACTTC.

The V gene is TRBV7-9, the J gene TRBJ1-5, with 7 bases aligning to TRBD1. Germline trimming cut 2 bases from V and 2 bases from J; bases unmatched to any gene: 3. The CDR3 totals 15 residues. Germline loops: CDR1 SEHNR, CDR2 FQNEAQ (reference sequence). The CDR3 spells CASSLNRGGNQPQHF. The DNA of the CDR3 is TGTGCCAGCAGCTTAAACAGGGGAGGCAATCAGCCCCAGCATTTT.

V and J are TRBV30 and TRBJ1-5; D perhaps matches TRBD1 (5 bases). The CDR3 is 14 residues long. The V gene lost 1 base and the J gene lost 3 bases, with 10 bases spanning the gap. Germline V gives CDR1 GTSNPN, CDR2 SVGIG (reference sequence). CDR3 sequence (DNA): TGTGCCTGGAGTGCTGGGGACTTCAATCAGCCCCAGCATTTT. Translated: CAWSAGDFNQPQHF. Complete variable domain (other parts from reference TRBV30 and TRBJ1-5): SQTIHQWPATLVQPVGSPLSLECTVEGTSNPNLYWYRQAAGRGLQLLFYSVGIGQISSEVPQNLSASRPQDRQFILSSKKLLLSDSGFYLCAWSAGDFNQPQHFGDGTRLSIL.

This clone came up once. J is TRBJ2-5 and V is TRBV5-1; 7 nucleotides match TRBD1. CDR1 and CDR2 from the germline V gene are SGHRS and YFSETQ. The CDR3 contains 13 residues. After removal of 4 bases from V and 5 bases from J, the junction contained 5 bases not matched to a gene. The CDR3 DNA sequence: TGCGCCAGCAGCAAGACAGGGCGGGAGACCCAGTACTTC. This gives the protein CASSKTGRETQYF.

The chain combines TRBV29-1 with TRBJ2-7, with 8 bases that match TRBD2. Trimming cost V 6 bases and J 4 bases; bases outside gene matches: 5. This CDR3 spans 12 amino acids. CDR1 is SQVTM and CDR2 is ANQGSEA in the germline V gene. Written as DNA, the CDR3 is TGCAGCGTCCGACTAGCGCAATACGAGCAGTACTTC. Translating it yields CSVRLAQYEQYF.

The chain has TRBV2 and TRBJ2-1; 8 nucleotides align to TRBD1. Germline CDR1 and CDR2: SNHLY and FYNNEI. The CDR3 runs to 14 residues. V trimming: 8 bases; J trimming: 12 bases; junction bases outside the gene matches: 15. The chain's CDR3 is CASSNRGEQLGQFF. CDR3 DNA sequence: TGTGCCAGCTCAAACAGGGGGGAACAATTGGGGCAGTTCTTC. The full variable domain, with the rest looked up from reference TRBV2 and TRBJ2-1, is EPEVTQTPSHQVTQMGQEVILRCVPISNHLYFYWYRQILGQKVEFLVSFYNNEISEKSEIFDDQFSVERPDGSNFTLKIRSTKLEDSAMYFCASSNRGEQLGQFFGPGTRLTVL.

This chain uses TRBV20-1 with TRBJ2-5; D is ambiguous. The CDR3 is 11 residues long. The germline V and J ends were trimmed by 4 bases and 1 base, with 4 bases remaining between them. Germline V gene data show CDR1 as DFQATT and CDR2 as SNEGSKA (reference sequence). CDR3 DNA sequence: TGCAGTGCTATCAGCCAAGAGACCCAGTACTTC. Amino acids: CSAISQETQYF.

The chain recombines TRBV10-3 with TRBJ2-7; D is uncertain. This CDR3 spans 15 amino acids. Germline CDR1 ENHRY, CDR2 SYGVKD. The V gene lost 4 bases and the J gene lost 5 bases, with 18 bases spanning the gap. CDR3 residues: CAISARATLKNEQYF. The CDR3 region has the DNA TGTGCCATCAGTGCCCGAGCGACCCTCAAGAACGAGCAGTACTTC.

This clone showed up just once. The CDR3: CASSDPGQGRYGYTF. The CDR3 DNA is TGTGCCAGCAGCGACCCGGGACAGGGACGATATGGCTACACCTTC. The chain couples TRBV7-9 to TRBJ1-2, with TRBD1 matching 9 bases. Trimming removed 5 bases from V and 5 bases from J; junction bases left unmatched: 9. The CDR3 loop spans 15 amino acids. Germline V gene lookup returns CDR1 SEHNR and CDR2 FQNEAQ (reference sequence).

The V gene is TRBV2, the J gene TRBJ1-1; possible D gene TRBD1, 6 bases. The V end was cut by 6 bases, the J end by 8 bases, with 16 bases between. The CDR3 length is 13 residues. Germline V gives CDR1 SNHLY, CDR2 FYNNEI. DNA for the CDR3: TGTGCCAGCAGGAGGGACACTAGATTCGAAGCTTTCTTT. Translation: CASRRDTRFEAFF.

CDR3 bases: TGTGCCAGCACCCCCTATTCACGGGGCAGAGACCAGCCCCAGCATTTT. Its translation: CASTPYSRGRDQPQHF. The V gene is TRBV2, the J gene TRBJ1-5, with D perhaps TRBD1 (5 bases). Germline-derived CDR1 and CDR2 are SNHLY and FYNNEI. The ends were cut back, 7 bases at V and 7 bases at J, with 23 bases in the middle. The CDR3 is 16 amino acids.

This clone has a single count. The rearrangement links TRBV4-1 to TRBJ2-3; TRBD1 aligns across 8 bases. The CDR3 has 16 amino acids. V lost 4 bases to trimming and J lost 5 bases; unmatched junction nucleotides: 11. Germline CDR1 and CDR2: MGHRA and YSYEKL. CDR3 nucleotides: TGCGCCAGCAGCCTACGAAGGACAGGGCAGGGAGATACGCAGTATTTT. Protein sequence: CASSLRRTGQGDTQYF.

The genes are TRBV5-4 and TRBJ1-1, with TRBD1 as a possible D gene (6 bases). V lost 0 bases and J 5 bases, leaving 20 bases between the germline ends. The CDR3 totals 17 residues. Germline V CDR1 and CDR2: SGHNT, YYREEE (reference sequence). CDR3 sequence reads: CASSLVLRSRGVTEAFF. In nucleotides, the CDR3 is TGTGCCAGCAGCTTGGTCTTACGTTCCAGGGGCGTGACTGAAGCTTTCTTT. The whole variable domain, filled in from reference TRBV5-4 and TRBJ1-1, reads ETGVTQSPTHLIKTRGQQVTLRCSSQSGHNTVSWYQQALGQGPQFIFQYYREEENGRGNFPPRFSGLQFPNYSSELNVNALELDDSALYLCASSLVLRSRGVTEAFFGQGTRLTVV.

J is TRBJ2-7 and V is TRBV10-3; 10 bases match TRBD2. V was clipped by 3 bases and J by 2 bases; unmatched bases: 10. CDR1 and CDR2 (germline): ENHRY, SYGVKD. The CDR3 sequence is 17 residues long. The CDR3 sequence: CAISDPGVSGGTYEQYF. The CDR3 nucleotides are TGTGCCATCAGTGATCCGGGTGTTAGCGGGGGGACCTACGAGCAGTACTTC.

CDR3 coding DNA: TGTGCCAGCCGAGGACTAGCGGGGACCCGACCTAGCGTGTACGAGCAGTACTTC. Encoded protein: CASRGLAGTRPSVYEQYF. This chain joins TRBV7-6 and TRBJ2-7, with 12 positions matching TRBD2. Germline trimming cut 8 bases from V and 4 bases from J; bases unmatched to any gene: 18. The CDR3 consists of 18 residues. Per germline, CDR1 SGHVS and CDR2 FNYEAQ. The complete variable domain, with remaining parts taken from reference TRBV7-6 and TRBJ2-7, reads GAGVSQSPRYKVTKRGQDVALRCDPISGHVSLYWYRQALGQGPEFLTYFNYEAQQDKSGLPNDRFSAERPEGSISTLTIQRTEQRDSAMYRCASRGLAGTRPSVYEQYFGPGTRLTVT.